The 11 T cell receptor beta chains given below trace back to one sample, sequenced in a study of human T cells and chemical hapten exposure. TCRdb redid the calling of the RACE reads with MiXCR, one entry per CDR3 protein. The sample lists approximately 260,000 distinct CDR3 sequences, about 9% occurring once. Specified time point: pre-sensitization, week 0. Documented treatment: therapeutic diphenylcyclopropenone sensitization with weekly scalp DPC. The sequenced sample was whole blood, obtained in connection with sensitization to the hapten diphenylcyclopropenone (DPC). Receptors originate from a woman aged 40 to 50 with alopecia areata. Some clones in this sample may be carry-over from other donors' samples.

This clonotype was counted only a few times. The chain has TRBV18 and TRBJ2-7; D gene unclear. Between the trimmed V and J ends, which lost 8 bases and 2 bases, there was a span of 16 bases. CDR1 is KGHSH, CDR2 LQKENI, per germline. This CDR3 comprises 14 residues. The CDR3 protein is CASAKGAMTYEQYF. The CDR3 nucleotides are TGTGCCAGCGCGAAGGGCGCCATGACCTACGAGCAGTACTTC.

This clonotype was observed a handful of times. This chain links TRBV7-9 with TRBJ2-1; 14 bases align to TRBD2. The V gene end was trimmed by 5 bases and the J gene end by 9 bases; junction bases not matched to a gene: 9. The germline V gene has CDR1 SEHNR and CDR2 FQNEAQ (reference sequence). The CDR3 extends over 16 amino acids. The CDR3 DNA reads TGTGCCAGCAGCCCGCCGGGACTAGCGGGAGCCGGTGAGCAGTTCTTC. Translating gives CASSPPGLAGAGEQFF. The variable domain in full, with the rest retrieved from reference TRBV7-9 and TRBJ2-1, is DTGVSQNPRHKITKRGQNVTFRCDPISEHNRLYWYRQTLGQGPEFLTYFQNEAQLEKSRLLSDRFSAERPKGSFSTLEIQRTEQGDSAMYLCASSPPGLAGAGEQFFGPGTRLTVL.

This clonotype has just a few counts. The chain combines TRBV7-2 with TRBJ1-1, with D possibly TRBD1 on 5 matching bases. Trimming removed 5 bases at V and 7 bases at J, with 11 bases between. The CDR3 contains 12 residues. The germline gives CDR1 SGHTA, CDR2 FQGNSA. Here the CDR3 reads CASSRGLHEAFF. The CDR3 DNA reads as TGTGCCAGCAGCCGGGGACTGCATGAAGCTTTCTTT.

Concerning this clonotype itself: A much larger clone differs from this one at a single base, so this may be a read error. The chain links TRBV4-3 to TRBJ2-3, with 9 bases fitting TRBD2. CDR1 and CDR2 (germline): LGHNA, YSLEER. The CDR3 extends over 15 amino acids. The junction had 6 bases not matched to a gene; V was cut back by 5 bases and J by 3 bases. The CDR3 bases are TGCGCCAGCAGCTTCGGACTAGCGAAGACAGATACGCAGTATTTT. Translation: CASSFGLAKTDTQYF.

CDR3 amino acids: CASSSIPPGQGAADTQYF. The CDR3, as DNA: TGTGCCAGCAGCTCGATCCCTCCGGGACAGGGGGCGGCAGATACGCAGTATTTT. The chain links TRBV7-2 to TRBJ2-3; the match to TRBD1 covers 12 bases. This CDR3 has 18 amino acids. Looked up from germline, CDR1 is SGHTA and CDR2 is FQGNSA. The V gene end was trimmed by 4 bases and the J gene end by 4 bases; junction bases not matched to a gene: 12.

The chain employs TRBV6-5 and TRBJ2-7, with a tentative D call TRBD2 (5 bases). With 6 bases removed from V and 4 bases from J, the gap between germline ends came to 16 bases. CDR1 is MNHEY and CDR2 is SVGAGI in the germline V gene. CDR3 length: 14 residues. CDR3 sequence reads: CASSLGGSVYEQYF. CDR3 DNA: TGTGCCAGCAGCTTGGGTGGGAGTGTATACGAGCAGTACTTC.

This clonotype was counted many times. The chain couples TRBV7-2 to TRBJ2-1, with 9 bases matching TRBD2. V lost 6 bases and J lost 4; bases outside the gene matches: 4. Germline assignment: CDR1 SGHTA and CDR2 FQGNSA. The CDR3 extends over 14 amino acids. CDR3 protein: CASRMTSGYNEQFF. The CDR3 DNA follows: TGTGCCAGCAGAATGACTAGCGGATACAATGAGCAGTTCTTC. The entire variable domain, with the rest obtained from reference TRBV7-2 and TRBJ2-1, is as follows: GAGVSQSPSNKVTEKGKDVELRCDPISGHTALYWYRQSLGQGLEFLIYFQGNSAPDKSGLPSDRFSAERTGGSVSTLTIQRTQQEDSAVYLCASRMTSGYNEQFFGPGTRLTVL.

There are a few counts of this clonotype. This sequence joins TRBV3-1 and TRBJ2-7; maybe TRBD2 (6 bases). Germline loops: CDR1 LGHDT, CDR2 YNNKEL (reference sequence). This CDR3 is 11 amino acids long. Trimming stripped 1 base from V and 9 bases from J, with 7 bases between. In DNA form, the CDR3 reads TGTGCCAGCAGCCAAGGGGGAGGGCAGTACTTC. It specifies CASSQGGGQYF.

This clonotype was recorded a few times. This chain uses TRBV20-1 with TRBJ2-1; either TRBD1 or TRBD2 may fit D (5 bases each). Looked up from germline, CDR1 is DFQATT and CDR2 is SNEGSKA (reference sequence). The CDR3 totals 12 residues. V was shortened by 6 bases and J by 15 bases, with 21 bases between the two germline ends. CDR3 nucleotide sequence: TGCAGTGCCAAGGAAGGACTGAAGCAGGGGTTCTTC. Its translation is CSAKEGLKQGFF.

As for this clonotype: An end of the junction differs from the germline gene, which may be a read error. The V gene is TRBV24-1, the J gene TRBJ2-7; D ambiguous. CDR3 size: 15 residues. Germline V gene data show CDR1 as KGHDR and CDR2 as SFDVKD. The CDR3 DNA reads TGTGCCACCAGTGATTCTGTCATCCCATCCTCCGAGCAGTACTTC. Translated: CATSDSVIPSSEQYF.

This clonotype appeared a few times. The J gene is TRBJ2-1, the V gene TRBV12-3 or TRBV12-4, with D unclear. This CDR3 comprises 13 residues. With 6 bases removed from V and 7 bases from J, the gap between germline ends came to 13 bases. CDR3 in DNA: TGTGCCAGCAGCACTCCGCCGGAAAATGAGCAGTTCTTC. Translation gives CASSTPPENEQFF.